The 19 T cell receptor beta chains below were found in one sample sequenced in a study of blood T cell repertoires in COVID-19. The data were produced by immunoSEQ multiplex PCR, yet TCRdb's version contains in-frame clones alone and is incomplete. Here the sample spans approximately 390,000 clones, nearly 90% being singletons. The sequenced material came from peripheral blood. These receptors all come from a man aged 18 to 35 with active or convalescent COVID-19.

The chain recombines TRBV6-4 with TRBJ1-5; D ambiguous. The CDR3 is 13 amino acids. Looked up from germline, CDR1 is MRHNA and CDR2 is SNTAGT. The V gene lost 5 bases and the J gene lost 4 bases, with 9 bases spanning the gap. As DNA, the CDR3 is TGTGCCAGCAGTCCGGGAGAAAATCAGCCCCAGCATTTT. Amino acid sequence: CASSPGENQPQHF.

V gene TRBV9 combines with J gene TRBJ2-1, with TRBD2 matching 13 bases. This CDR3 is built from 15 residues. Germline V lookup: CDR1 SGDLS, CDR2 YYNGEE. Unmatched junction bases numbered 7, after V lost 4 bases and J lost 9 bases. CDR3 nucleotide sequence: TGTGCCAGCAGCATTACTAGCGGGGGGGCCGGTGAGCAGTTCTTC. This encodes CASSITSGGAGEQFF.

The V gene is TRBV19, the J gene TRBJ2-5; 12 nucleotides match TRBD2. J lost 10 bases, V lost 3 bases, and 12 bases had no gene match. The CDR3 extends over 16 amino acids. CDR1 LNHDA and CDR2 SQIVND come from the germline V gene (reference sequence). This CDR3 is CASSIGPGTSGFGQYF. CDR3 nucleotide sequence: TGTGCCAGTAGTATCGGCCCCGGGACTAGCGGGTTCGGCCAGTACTTC.

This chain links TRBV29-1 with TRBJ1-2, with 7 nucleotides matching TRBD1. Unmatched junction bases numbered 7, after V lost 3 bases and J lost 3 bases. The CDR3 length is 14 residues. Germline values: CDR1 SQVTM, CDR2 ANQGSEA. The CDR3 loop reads CSVDDDRVHYGYTF. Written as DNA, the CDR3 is TGCAGCGTTGATGATGACAGGGTGCACTATGGCTACACCTTC.

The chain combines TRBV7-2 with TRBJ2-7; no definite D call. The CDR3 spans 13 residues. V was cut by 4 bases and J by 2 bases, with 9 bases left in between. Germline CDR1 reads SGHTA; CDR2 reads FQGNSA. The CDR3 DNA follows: TGTGCCAGCAGCTATTGGCAAACCTACGAGCAGTACTTC. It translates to CASSYWQTYEQYF.

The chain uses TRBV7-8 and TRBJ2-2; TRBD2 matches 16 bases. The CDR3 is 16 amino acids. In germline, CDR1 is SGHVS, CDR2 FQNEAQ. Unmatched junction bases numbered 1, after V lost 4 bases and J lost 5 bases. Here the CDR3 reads CASSSGLAGGTGELFF. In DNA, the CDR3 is TGTGCCAGCAGCTCGGGACTAGCGGGGGGGACCGGGGAGCTGTTTTTT.

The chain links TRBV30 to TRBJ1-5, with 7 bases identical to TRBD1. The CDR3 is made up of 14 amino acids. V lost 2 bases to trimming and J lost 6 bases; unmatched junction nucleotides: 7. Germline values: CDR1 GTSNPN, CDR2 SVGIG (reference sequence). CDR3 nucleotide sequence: TGTGCCTGGAGTAAAACAGGGGATTTTCAGCCCCAGCATTTT. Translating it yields CAWSKTGDFQPQHF.

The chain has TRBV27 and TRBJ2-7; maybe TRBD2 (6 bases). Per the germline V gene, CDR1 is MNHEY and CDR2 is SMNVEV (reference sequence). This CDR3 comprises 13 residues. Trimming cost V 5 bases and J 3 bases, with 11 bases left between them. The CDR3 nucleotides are TGTGCCAGCAGTATGACTAGGAACTACGAGCAGTACTTC. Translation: CASSMTRNYEQYF.

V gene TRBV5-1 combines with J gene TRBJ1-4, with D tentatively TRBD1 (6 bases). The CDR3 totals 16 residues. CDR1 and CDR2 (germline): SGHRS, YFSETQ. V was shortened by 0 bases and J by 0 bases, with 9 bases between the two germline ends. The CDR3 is CASSLGGQATNEKLFF. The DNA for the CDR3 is TGCGCCAGCAGCTTGGGGGGGCAGGCAACTAATGAAAAACTGTTTTTT.

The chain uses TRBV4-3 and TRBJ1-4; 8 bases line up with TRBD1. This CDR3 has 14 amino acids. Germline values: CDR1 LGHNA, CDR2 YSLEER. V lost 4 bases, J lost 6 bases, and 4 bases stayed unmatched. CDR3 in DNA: TGCGCCAGCAGCCCAGGGGGCAAGGATGAAAAACTGTTTTTT. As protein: CASSPGGKDEKLFF.

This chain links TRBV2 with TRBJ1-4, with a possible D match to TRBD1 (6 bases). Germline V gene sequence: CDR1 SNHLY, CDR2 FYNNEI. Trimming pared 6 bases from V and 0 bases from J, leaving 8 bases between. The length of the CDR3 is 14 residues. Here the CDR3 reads CASSRTATNEKLFF. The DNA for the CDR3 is TGTGCCAGCAGCCGGACAGCAACTAATGAAAAACTGTTTTTT.

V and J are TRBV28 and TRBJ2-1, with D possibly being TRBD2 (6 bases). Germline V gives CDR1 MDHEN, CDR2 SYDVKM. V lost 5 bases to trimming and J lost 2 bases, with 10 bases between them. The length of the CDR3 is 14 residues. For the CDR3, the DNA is TGTGCCAGCAGTAGCTGGAGGGCCTACAATGAGCAGTTCTTC. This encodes CASSSWRAYNEQFF. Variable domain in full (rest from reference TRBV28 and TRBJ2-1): DVKVTQSSRYLVKRTGEKVFLECVQDMDHENMFWYRQDPGLGLRLIYFSYDVKMKEKGDIPEGYSVSREKKERFSLILESASTNQTSMYLCASSSWRAYNEQFFGPGTRLTVL.

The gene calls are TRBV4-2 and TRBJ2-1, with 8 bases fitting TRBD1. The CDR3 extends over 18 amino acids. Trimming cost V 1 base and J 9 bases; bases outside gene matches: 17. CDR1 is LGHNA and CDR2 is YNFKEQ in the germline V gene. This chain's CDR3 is CASSQAGFNTGGTGEQFF. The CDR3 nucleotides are TGTGCCAGCAGCCAAGCCGGGTTTAATACAGGGGGGACGGGTGAGCAGTTCTTC.

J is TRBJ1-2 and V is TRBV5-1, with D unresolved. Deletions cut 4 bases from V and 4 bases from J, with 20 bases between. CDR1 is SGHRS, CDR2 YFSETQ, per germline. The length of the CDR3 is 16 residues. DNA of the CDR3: TGCGCCAGCAGCCCCGAGACCGGAAGAGGGATCTATGGCTACACCTTC. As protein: CASSPETGRGIYGYTF.

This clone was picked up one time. This CDR3 reads CASSQGWAGTQYF. The CDR3 nucleotides read TGCGCCAGCAGCCAAGGGTGGGCTGGGACCCAGTACTTC. The rearrangement uses TRBV4-1 and TRBJ2-5, with D hard to call. Germline V gene sequence: CDR1 MGHRA, CDR2 YSYEKL. The V end was cut by 1 base, the J end by 7 bases, with 10 bases between. The CDR3 is made up of 13 amino acids.

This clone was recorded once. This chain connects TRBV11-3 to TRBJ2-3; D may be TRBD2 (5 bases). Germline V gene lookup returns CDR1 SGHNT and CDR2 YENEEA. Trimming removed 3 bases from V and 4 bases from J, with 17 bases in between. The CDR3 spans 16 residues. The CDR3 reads CASSFGFGLEADTQYF. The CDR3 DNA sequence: TGTGCCAGCAGCTTTGGGTTCGGCCTGGAGGCAGATACGCAGTATTTT.

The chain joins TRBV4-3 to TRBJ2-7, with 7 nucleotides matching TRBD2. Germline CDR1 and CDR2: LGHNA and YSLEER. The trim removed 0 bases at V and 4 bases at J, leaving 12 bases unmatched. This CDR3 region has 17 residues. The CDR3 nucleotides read TGCGCCAGCAGCCAAGATGGCACCGGGACTATGGTTTACGAGCAGTACTTC. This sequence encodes CASSQDGTGTMVYEQYF.

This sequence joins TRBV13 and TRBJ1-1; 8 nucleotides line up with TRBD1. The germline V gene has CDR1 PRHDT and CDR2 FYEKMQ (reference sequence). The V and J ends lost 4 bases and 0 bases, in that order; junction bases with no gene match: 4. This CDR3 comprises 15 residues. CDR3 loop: CASSWAGGLNTEAFF. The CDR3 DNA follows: TGTGCCAGCAGCTGGGCAGGGGGCCTGAACACTGAAGCTTTCTTT.

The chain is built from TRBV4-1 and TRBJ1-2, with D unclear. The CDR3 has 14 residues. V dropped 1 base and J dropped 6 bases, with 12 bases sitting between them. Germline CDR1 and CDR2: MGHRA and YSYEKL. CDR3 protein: CASSQAIQVHGYTF. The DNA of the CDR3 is TGCGCCAGCAGCCAAGCCATCCAGGTTCATGGCTACACCTTC.